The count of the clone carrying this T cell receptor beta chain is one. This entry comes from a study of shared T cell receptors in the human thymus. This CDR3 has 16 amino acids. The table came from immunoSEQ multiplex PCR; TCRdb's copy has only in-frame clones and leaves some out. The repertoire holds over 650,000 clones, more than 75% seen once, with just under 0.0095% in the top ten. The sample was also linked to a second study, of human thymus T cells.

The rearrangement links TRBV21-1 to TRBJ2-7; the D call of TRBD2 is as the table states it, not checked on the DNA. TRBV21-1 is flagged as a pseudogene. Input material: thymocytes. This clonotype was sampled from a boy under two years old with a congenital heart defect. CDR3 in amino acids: CASSPPAGQHHYEQYF. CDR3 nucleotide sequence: TGTGCCAGCAGCCCTCCTGCGGGCCAGCACCACTACGAGCAGTACTTC.